Presented here are 11 T cell receptor beta chains from one specimen sequenced in a study of early T cells in non-severe SARS-CoV-2 infection. TCRdb reprocessed the 5' RACE reads via MiXCR and lists one record per CDR3 protein. The table has tens of thousands of distinct CDR3 sequences, under 7.5% seen once. Sequenced here: whole blood, sampled at baseline. All receptors derive from an adult who was a healthcare worker with PCR-confirmed SARS-CoV-2 infection or an uninfected control (not recorded which).

This clonotype was counted a few times. The chain couples TRBV5-4 to TRBJ2-3; 7 bases agree with TRBD2. Germline assignment: CDR1 SGHNT and CDR2 YYREEE (reference sequence). The CDR3 runs to 13 residues. With 4 bases clipped from V and 4 bases from J, the junction kept 3 bases outside the gene matches. As DNA, the CDR3 is TGTGCCAGCAGCCACGGGAGGCCAGATACGCAGTATTTT. Translating it yields CASSHGRPDTQYF.

V usage is TRBV7-2 and J usage is TRBJ2-1; tentatively, D is TRBD2 (5 bases). The length of the CDR3 is 16 residues. Germline values: CDR1 SGHTA, CDR2 FQGNSA. V dropped 5 bases and J dropped 0 bases, with 14 bases sitting between them. The CDR3 sequence is CASSLSRDSSYNEQFF. CDR3 sequence (DNA): TGTGCCAGCAGCCTCTCCCGGGATAGCTCCTACAATGAGCAGTTCTTC.

There are many counts of this clonotype. V usage is TRBV7-2 and J usage is TRBJ2-3; 15 positions match TRBD2. The germline V gene has CDR1 SGHTA and CDR2 FQGNSA. V was pared by 0 bases and J by 2 bases, with 3 bases of the junction left unmatched. The CDR3 runs to 18 residues. CDR3 protein: CASSLARTSGGATDTQYF. The DNA for the CDR3 is TGTGCCAGCAGCTTAGCTAGGACTAGCGGGGGGGCCACAGATACGCAGTATTTT.

This clonotype has ten or more counts. The V gene is TRBV6-6, the J gene TRBJ2-3; D gene unclear. Looked up from germline, CDR1 is MNHNY and CDR2 is SVGAGI (reference sequence). V lost 6 bases to trimming and J lost 0 bases, with 13 bases between them. The CDR3 contains 15 residues. The CDR3 region is CASSLGPSSTDTQYF. The CDR3 bases are TGTGCCAGCAGCCTAGGACCATCTAGCACAGATACGCAGTATTTT.

V usage is TRBV6-2 or TRBV6-3 and J usage is TRBJ2-4; no definite D call. The CDR3 length is 13 residues. The ends were cut back, 0 bases at V and 8 bases at J, with 8 bases in the middle. Germline CDR1 MNHEY, CDR2 SVGEGT. For the CDR3, the DNA is TGTGCCAGCAGTTACTCTGAGCCGGACATTCAGTACTTC. It encodes CASSYSEPDIQYF.

This clonotype was counted many times. V usage is TRBV7-9 and J usage is TRBJ1-1, with D possibly TRBD1 on 5 matching bases. CDR1 is SEHNR and CDR2 is FQNEAQ in the germline V gene (reference sequence). The CDR3 spans 16 residues. V lost 5 bases and J 2 bases, leaving 18 bases between the germline ends. The CDR3 protein is CASSQPLDSLNTEAFF. In nucleotides, the CDR3 is TGTGCCAGCAGCCAGCCTCTAGACAGCCTAAACACTGAAGCTTTCTTT.

The rearrangement links TRBV4-1 to TRBJ2-7; a weak D match, TRBD2 (5 bases). Germline CDR1 reads MGHRA; CDR2 reads YSYEKL. Deletions cut 1 base from V and 2 bases from J, with 12 bases between. There are 15 residues in the CDR3. The DNA of the CDR3 is TGCGCCAGCAGCCAAGGACGACTACCGGCCTACGAGCAGTACTTC. Amino acid sequence: CASSQGRLPAYEQYF.

The chain links TRBV11-2 to TRBJ2-3; perhaps TRBD1 as D (6 bases). The CDR3 extends over 17 amino acids. Germline V gene sequence: CDR1 SGHAT, CDR2 FQNNGV. Trimming stripped 1 base from V and 4 bases from J, with 18 bases between. CDR3: CASSLGLGPGAADTQYF. CDR3 DNA sequence: TGTGCCAGCAGCTTAGGTTTAGGGCCAGGGGCAGCAGATACGCAGTATTTT.

The V and J genes are TRBV4-3 and TRBJ2-7; TRBD2 aligns across 8 bases. The V segment lost 0 bases and the J segment 3 bases; nucleotides outside the gene matches: 7. In germline, CDR1 is LGHNA, CDR2 YSLEER. The CDR3 consists of 16 residues. CDR3 amino acids: CASSQEFGLAGYEQYF. The DNA of the CDR3 is TGCGCCAGCAGCCAAGAATTTGGGCTAGCGGGCTACGAGCAGTACTTC.

This clonotype has at least ten counts. The gene calls are TRBV12-3 or TRBV12-4 and TRBJ2-3, with a tentative D call TRBD1 (6 bases). The CDR3 covers 13 residues. V gave up 8 bases and J gave up 6 bases, with 15 bases separating them. The CDR3 protein is CASGTTRGDTQYF. Written as DNA, the CDR3 is TGTGCCAGCGGGACAACCCGAGGGGATACGCAGTATTTT.

This clonotype was picked up many times. This chain connects TRBV10-3 to TRBJ2-1, with 8 bases identical to TRBD2. The germline gives CDR1 ENHRY, CDR2 SYGVKD. The CDR3 has 13 amino acids. The trim removed 7 bases at V and 3 bases at J, leaving 2 bases unmatched. The CDR3 nucleotides read TGTGCCATCACCGGGGGGGACTACAATGAGCAGTTCTTC. Protein sequence: CAITGGDYNEQFF.